The 15 T cell receptor beta chains below were found in one sample sequenced in a study of shared clonotypes between healthy human individuals. The assay was immunoSEQ multiplex PCR, and TCRdb's table has in-frame clones only and misses some. The sample includes hundreds of thousands of clones, 60% to 75% of them seen just once. Sequenced input: memory CD4+ T cells sorted from blood. Subset here: CD45RA-negative fraction. The receptors here all came from a woman aged 30 to 39 in good health.

V and J are TRBV6-1 and TRBJ1-2; D perhaps matches TRBD1 (6 bases). In germline, CDR1 is MNHNS, CDR2 SASEGT. V was clipped by 2 bases and J by 4 bases, with 20 bases between them. CDR3 length: 17 residues. The CDR3 bases are TGTGCCAGCAGTGAATCGGCGTGGGGGCAGGGTATCTATGGCTACACCTTC. Its protein is CASSESAWGQGIYGYTF.

V gene TRBV2 combines with J gene TRBJ1-5; tentative D call: TRBD1 (5 bases). V was shortened by 8 bases and J by 7 bases, with 18 bases between the two germline ends. CDR1 and CDR2 (germline): SNHLY, FYNNEI. This CDR3 is built from 14 residues. The CDR3 bases are TGTGCCAGCGGGATGGGGGAAGGGAAACAGCCCCAGCATTTT. Protein sequence: CASGMGEGKQPQHF.

The chain links TRBV5-1 to TRBJ2-1; 8 bases fit TRBD2. The ends lost 4 bases at V and 6 bases at J; junction bases unmatched: 21. Germline loops: CDR1 SGHRS, CDR2 YFSETQ. CDR3 length: 19 amino acids. DNA of the CDR3: TGCGCCAGCAGCGCGAGCCGGGACCAGCGGGAGTGGGGGGGCAATGAGCAGTTCTTC. Translated: CASSASRDQREWGGNEQFF.

V is TRBV6-5 and J is TRBJ2-2; maybe TRBD1 (5 bases). Trimming took off 4 bases at V and 0 bases at J, with 9 bases between the two ends. This CDR3 spans 15 amino acids. Per the germline V gene, CDR1 is MNHEY and CDR2 is SVGAGI. CDR3 coding DNA: TGTGCCAGCAGTTCAGACAGCACGAACACCGGGGAGCTGTTTTTT. Amino acid sequence: CASSSDSTNTGELFF.

For the CDR3, the DNA is TGCGCCAGCAACCGACTCGGGCAAGCGGGAGTCCCAGATACGCAGTATTTT. This encodes CASNRLGQAGVPDTQYF. The chain links TRBV23-1 to TRBJ2-3; 8 nucleotides line up with TRBD2. TRBV23-1 qualifies as an ORF whose function is uncertain. CDR3 length: 17 amino acids. Trimming took 7 bases from V and 4 from J; bases not matched to a gene: 16.

The chain combines TRBV2 with TRBJ2-5, with D maybe TRBD1 (5 bases). The ends were cut back, 1 base at V and 3 bases at J, with 15 bases in the middle. The CDR3 is 16 amino acids. From germline, CDR1 is SNHLY and CDR2 FYNNEI. DNA of the CDR3: TGTGCCAGCAGTGAAGTGAGTGGCAGGGTGGAAGAGACCCAGTACTTC. Its protein is CASSEVSGRVEETQYF.

CDR3 DNA: TGTGCCAGCAGCCCTCGGACAGGGGGGACTGAAGCTTTCTTT. Its protein product is CASSPRTGGTEAFF. The chain has TRBV14 and TRBJ1-1; 10 bases are shared with TRBD1. There are 14 residues in the CDR3. V shed 4 bases, J shed 5 bases, and the junction held 4 bases outside the gene matches. Germline CDR1 is SGHDN and CDR2 is FVKESK.

The rearrangement uses TRBV6-1 and TRBJ2-1; maybe TRBD1 (8 bases). The germline V gene has CDR1 MNHNS and CDR2 SASEGT. Trimming cost V 7 bases and J 8 bases, with 18 bases left between them. CDR3 length: 14 amino acids. The CDR3 DNA sequence: TGTGCCAGCAATGACAGGGGAGGGGGAGATGAGCAGTTCTTC. It encodes CASNDRGGGDEQFF.

CDR3 residues: CASSPTSGRVGGELFF. CDR3 bases: TGTGCCAGCAGCCCGACTAGCGGGAGGGTCGGTGGGGAGCTGTTTTTT. The V gene is TRBV7-7, the J gene TRBJ2-2; 14 bases are shared with TRBD2. This CDR3 is built from 16 residues. J gave up 8 bases and V 5 bases, and 7 bases lay outside the gene matches. Germline V gene sequence: CDR1 SSHAT, CDR2 FNYEAQ (reference sequence).

The chain links TRBV5-1 to TRBJ2-7; the match to TRBD2 covers 14 bases. The CDR3 contains 15 residues. With 6 bases clipped from V and 5 bases from J, the junction kept 7 bases outside the gene matches. CDR1 and CDR2 from the germline V gene are SGHRS and YFSETQ. For the CDR3, the DNA is TGCGCCAGCACCAATGAGGGACTAGCGGGAGACGAGCAGTACTTC. Amino acids: CASTNEGLAGDEQYF.

V is TRBV27 and J is TRBJ1-2; a weak D match, TRBD1 (6 bases). CDR1 MNHEY and CDR2 SMNVEV come from the germline V gene (reference sequence). V was clipped by 6 bases and J by 1 base, with 9 bases between them. The length of the CDR3 is 13 residues. As DNA, the CDR3 is TGTGCCAGCAGGGACAGCAATAACTATGGCTACACCTTC. It codes for CASRDSNNYGYTF.

The V call is TRBV25-1, the J call TRBJ2-5, with TRBD1 identical over 9 bases. The better agreement between TRBJ2-7 and the DNA end casts doubt on the J call. This CDR3 region has 15 residues. Germline CDR1 and CDR2: MGHDK and SYGVNS. DNA of the CDR3: TGTGCCAGCAGTGAATCACAGGGGGCAATCTACGAGCAGTACTTC. Encoded protein: CASSESQGAIYEQYF.

The CDR3 DNA sequence: TGTGCCAGCTCACCGGGGGAAGACAGGTACTATGGCTACACCTTC. This gives the protein CASSPGEDRYYGYTF. The chain couples TRBV18 to TRBJ1-2; perhaps TRBD1 as D (6 bases). Germline assignment: CDR1 KGHSH and CDR2 LQKENI. The CDR3 runs to 15 residues. The V end was cut by 3 bases, the J end by 3 bases, with 14 bases between.

In regard to this clone: This sample includes further DNA sequences coding for the same CDR3. The chain carries TRBV19 and TRBJ2-2; D unclear. Germline assignment: CDR1 LNHDA and CDR2 SQIVND (reference sequence). V dropped 6 bases and J dropped 8 bases, with 10 bases sitting between them. The CDR3 is made up of 12 amino acids. The chain's CDR3 is CASSSRAGELFF. The DNA for the CDR3 is TGTGCCAGTAGCTCCCGAGCGGGGGAGCTGTTTTTT.

This clone was observed once. DNA of the CDR3: TGTGCCATCAGTGAGTCGTTTGCGGGAGGAGAGACCCAGTACTTC. Translating gives CAISESFAGGETQYF. The chain couples TRBV10-3 to TRBJ2-5, with 8 bases matching TRBD2. Germline CDR1 reads ENHRY; CDR2 reads SYGVKD. This CDR3 spans 15 amino acids. The V gene end was trimmed by 0 bases and the J gene end by 4 bases; junction bases not matched to a gene: 4.